Below, 15 T cell receptor beta chains from the same sample are listed, as sequenced in a study of shared clonotypes between healthy human individuals. The data were produced by immunoSEQ multiplex PCR, yet TCRdb's version contains in-frame clones alone and is incomplete. This table holds about 2.4 million clones, just over 90% found once. The sequenced sample was naive CD4+ T cells sorted from blood. The subset was: CD45RA+ positively selected. The receptors stem from a man younger than 35 in good health.

This chain links TRBV28 with TRBJ1-5; no clear D gene. The CDR3 has 14 residues. V lost 8 bases, J lost 3 bases, and 14 bases lay in between. CDR1 is MDHEN and CDR2 is SYDVKM in the germline V gene. The CDR3 sequence is CASSETPLNQPQHF. CDR3 in DNA: TGTGCCAGCTCGGAAACGCCGCTCAATCAGCCCCAGCATTTT.

J is TRBJ2-3 and V is TRBV5-1; tentative D call: TRBD1 (5 bases). The CDR3 runs 14 residues. Deletions cut 4 bases from V and 6 bases from J, with 15 bases between. Germline assignment: CDR1 SGHRS and CDR2 YFSETQ. The CDR3 region has the DNA TGCGCCAGCAGCCTGGGGCGTCCCGGGGATACGCAGTATTTT. It translates to CASSLGRPGDTQYF.

CDR3 loop: CASSELNRGGGGDIQYF. In DNA form, the CDR3 reads TGTGCCAGCAGTGAACTTAATCGGGGGGGAGGCGGGGACATTCAGTACTTC. This chain uses TRBV2 with TRBJ2-4, with TRBD2 matching 8 bases. Trimming removed 2 bases from V and 8 bases from J; junction bases left unmatched: 14. This CDR3 contains 17 residues. From germline, CDR1 is SNHLY and CDR2 FYNNEI.

Concerning this clone itself: The same CDR3 arises from other DNA sequences in this sample as well. The rearrangement uses TRBV10-3 and TRBJ2-1, with D unclear. The CDR3 contains 15 residues. The V gene's germline CDR1 is ENHRY and CDR2 SYGVKD. Trimming removed 5 bases from V and 0 bases from J, with 11 bases in between. CDR3 amino acids: CAISPSGSSYNEQFF. DNA for the CDR3: TGTGCCATCAGTCCCTCGGGTAGCTCCTACAATGAGCAGTTCTTC.

This clone was found once. V and J are TRBV19 and TRBJ1-6; 7 bases are a match to TRBD1. This CDR3 contains 15 residues. V dropped 7 bases and J dropped 3; count of bases not matched to a gene: 6. Germline-derived CDR1 and CDR2 are LNHDA and SQIVND (reference sequence). The DNA of the CDR3 is TGTGCCAGTACCGAGGGGACAGTCTATAATTCACCCCTCCACTTT. Its protein product is CASTEGTVYNSPLHF.

The chain combines TRBV7-2 with TRBJ2-7; D possibly uses TRBD1 or TRBD2 (5 bases each). Trimming took off 5 bases at V and 0 bases at J, with 14 bases between the two ends. CDR3 length: 15 amino acids. Germline V lookup: CDR1 SGHTA, CDR2 FQGNSA. DNA of the CDR3: TGTGCCAGCAGCCCTGACTCAGGGAGCTCCTACGAGCAGTACTTC. It is translated as CASSPDSGSSYEQYF.

With respect to this clone: Other DNA variants within this sample encode the same CDR3. The chain uses TRBV5-1 and TRBJ1-1, with D unresolved. The V gene's germline CDR1 is SGHRS and CDR2 YFSETQ. The ends were cut back, 2 bases at V and 1 base at J, with 6 bases in the middle. This CDR3 has 13 amino acids. CDR3 residues: CASSFSANTEAFF. Here the CDR3 DNA reads TGCGCCAGCAGCTTTTCAGCGAACACTGAAGCTTTCTTT.

The CDR3 loop reads CAISEFLSGSNYGYTF. CDR3 DNA sequence: TGTGCCATCAGTGAATTCCTCTCAGGGAGCAACTATGGCTACACCTTC. This sequence joins TRBV10-3 and TRBJ1-2; TRBD1 is a possible D gene (5 bases). Germline assignment: CDR1 ENHRY and CDR2 SYGVKD. Trimming removed 3 bases at V and 2 bases at J, with 16 bases between. This CDR3 has 16 residues.

Comments on this clone: Other DNA sequences of this sample code for an identical CDR3. The V and J genes are TRBV28 and TRBJ1-6; tentatively, D is TRBD1 (6 bases). The CDR3 contains 14 residues. Trimming removed 3 bases at V and 7 bases at J, with 10 bases between. The V gene's germline CDR1 is MDHEN and CDR2 SYDVKM. CDR3 in DNA: TGTGCCAGCAGTTTGGGGGGGCCAAATTCACCCCTCCACTTT. It yields the protein CASSLGGPNSPLHF.

V gene TRBV9 combines with J gene TRBJ2-5; 7 nucleotides line up with TRBD1. This CDR3 is built from 14 residues. The ends lost 3 bases at V and 5 bases at J; junction bases unmatched: 7. Germline V gene sequence: CDR1 SGDLS, CDR2 YYNGEE. The CDR3 nucleotides are TGTGCCAGCAGCGCAACAGGGGCGCGGGAGACCCAGTACTTC. This sequence encodes CASSATGARETQYF.

As for this clone: Within the sample, other DNA sequences also encode this same CDR3. The rearrangement links TRBV6-5 to TRBJ2-7, with 7 bases identical to TRBD1. V dropped 5 bases and J dropped 4; count of bases not matched to a gene: 2. Germline V gene lookup returns CDR1 MNHEY and CDR2 SVGAGI. The CDR3 runs to 12 residues. The CDR3 loop reads CASSLDRYEQYF. The CDR3 coding sequence is TGTGCCAGCAGTCTGGACAGGTACGAGCAGTACTTC.

J is TRBJ1-4 and V is TRBV6-5; 7 bases match TRBD1. The J segment lost 8 bases and the V segment lost 2 bases, leaving 8 bases of the junction unmatched. The germline CDR1 and CDR2 sequences are MNHEY and SVGAGI. There are 15 residues in the CDR3. The CDR3 spells CASSYLAGGGEKLFF. The DNA of the CDR3 is TGTGCCAGCAGTTACCTGGCAGGGGGGGGAGAAAAACTGTTTTTT.

J is TRBJ1-3 and V is TRBV7-2; D is possibly TRBD1 (5 bases). V dropped 5 bases and J dropped 1 base, with 15 bases sitting between them. From germline, CDR1 is SGHTA and CDR2 FQGNSA. The CDR3 totals 16 residues. The CDR3 DNA reads TGTGCCAGCAGCCCACAACCGGGACCTTCTGGAAACACCATATATTTT. Translation: CASSPQPGPSGNTIYF. Together with reference TRBV7-2 and TRBJ1-3, the CDR3 gives the full variable domain: GAGVSQSPSNKVTEKGKDVELRCDPISGHTALYWYRQSLGQGLEFLIYFQGNSAPDKSGLPSDRFSAERTGGSVSTLTIQRTQQEDSAVYLCASSPQPGPSGNTIYFGEGSWLTVV.

The chain links TRBV28 to TRBJ2-1; D may be TRBD1 or TRBD2 (5 bases each). V was cut by 1 base and J by 6 bases, with 19 bases left in between. CDR1 MDHEN and CDR2 SYDVKM come from the germline V gene. This CDR3 contains 17 residues. The CDR3 spells CASSLLGPGTSRNEQFF. CDR3 bases: TGTGCCAGCAGTTTATTAGGGCCCGGGACGAGCCGCAATGAGCAGTTCTTC. Filled out from reference TRBV28 and TRBJ2-1, the complete variable domain reads DVKVTQSSRYLVKRTGEKVFLECVQDMDHENMFWYRQDPGLGLRLIYFSYDVKMKEKGDIPEGYSVSREKKERFSLILESASTNQTSMYLCASSLLGPGTSRNEQFFGPGTRLTVL.

This chain connects TRBV29-1 to TRBJ1-3; weak D call: TRBD1 (6 bases). The CDR3 sequence is 12 residues long. The germline V gene encodes CDR1 SQVTM and CDR2 ANQGSEA. The ends were cut back, 7 bases at V and 2 bases at J, with 9 bases in the middle. CDR3 residues: CSARTAGNTIYF. Written as DNA, the CDR3 is TGCAGCGCCCGGACAGCTGGAAACACCATATATTTT.